The 28 T cell receptor beta chains below all came from one sample that was sequenced in a study of blood T cell repertoires in COVID-19. This table comes from immunoSEQ multiplex PCR, and its TCRdb copy is limited to in-frame clones, with some not included. The sample includes about 170,000 clones, 88% of them seen just once. Material for sequencing was peripheral blood. The receptors shown here come from a man between 45 and 60 years old who had recovered from COVID-19.

The chain is built from TRBV7-9 and TRBJ1-5; 7 bases align to TRBD1. This CDR3 comprises 14 residues. The ends lost 5 bases at V and 3 bases at J; junction bases unmatched: 4. Germline V gene sequence: CDR1 SEHNR, CDR2 FQNEAQ (reference sequence). CDR3 bases: TGTGCCAGCAGCACAGGGGCCCTCAATCAGCCCCAGCATTTT. It codes for CASSTGALNQPQHF.

The chain recombines TRBV9 with TRBJ2-1; 9 positions match TRBD2. The CDR3 is 17 residues long. Germline CDR1 reads SGDLS; CDR2 reads YYNGEE. The J segment lost 7 bases and the V segment lost 4 bases, leaving 15 bases of the junction unmatched. CDR3 nucleotides: TGTGCCAGCAGCTCGACACTTCTAGCGGGGCCTACGAATGAGCAGTTCTTC. This gives the protein CASSSTLLAGPTNEQFF. The entire variable domain, with the rest obtained from reference TRBV9 and TRBJ2-1, is as follows: DSGVTQTPKHLITATGQRVTLRCSPRSGDLSVYWYQQSLDQGLQFLIQYYNGEERAKGNILERFSAQQFPDLHSELNLSSLELGDSALYFCASSSTLLAGPTNEQFFGPGTRLTVL.

This clone was detected a few times. The V gene is TRBV7-2, the J gene TRBJ1-6, with D unclear. Per germline, CDR1 SGHTA and CDR2 FQGNSA. Trimming pared 2 bases from V and 0 bases from J, leaving 8 bases between. The length of the CDR3 is 16 residues. As DNA, the CDR3 is TGTGCCAGCAGCTTAAAAGGGAGCTCCTATAATTCACCCCTCCACTTT. It yields the protein CASSLKGSSYNSPLHF.

The V gene is TRBV7-2, the J gene TRBJ1-3; the D gene is possibly TRBD1 (6 bases). The CDR3 spans 14 residues. In germline, CDR1 is SGHTA, CDR2 FQGNSA. V shed 3 bases and J shed 4 bases, with 10 bases lying between them. The CDR3 DNA is TGTGCCAGCAGCTTCGGGACAAACGGAAACACCATATATTTT. It codes for CASSFGTNGNTIYF.

Regarding this clone: This sequence may be a read error, since a much larger clone differs from it by one base. The rearrangement links TRBV7-3 to TRBJ2-2; D might be TRBD1 (6 bases). The CDR3 is 14 residues long. V was pared by 3 bases and J by 2 bases, with 7 bases between. Per germline, CDR1 SGHTA and CDR2 FQGTGA. The CDR3 DNA is TGTGCCAGCAGCTTGGGACAAAACACCGGGGAGCTGTTTTTT. Its protein product is CASSLGQNTGELFF.

The rearrangement links TRBV2 to TRBJ1-2; D uncertain. V was clipped by 5 bases and J by 4 bases, with 11 bases between them. The CDR3 spans 13 residues. CDR1 SNHLY and CDR2 FYNNEI come from the germline V gene. This CDR3 is CASSRDISYGYTF. CDR3 coding DNA: TGTGCCAGCAGTCGCGACATTAGCTATGGCTACACCTTC.

This chain uses TRBV2 with TRBJ2-2, with 9 nucleotides matching TRBD2. After removal of 2 bases from V and 7 bases from J, the junction contained 8 bases not matched to a gene. The V gene's germline CDR1 is SNHLY and CDR2 FYNNEI. This CDR3 has 16 residues. The CDR3 sequence: CASSEIIAGVDGELFF. As DNA, the CDR3 is TGTGCCAGCAGTGAAATAATAGCGGGAGTAGACGGGGAGCTGTTTTTT.

J is TRBJ2-7 and V is TRBV7-9, with 9 bases aligning to TRBD2. CDR1 and CDR2 (germline): SEHNR, FQNEAQ (reference sequence). J gave up 3 bases and V 8 bases, and 14 bases lay outside the gene matches. The CDR3 spans 16 residues. The CDR3 DNA is TGTGCCAGCGACCCTGGGGCGGGAGGGTACGGCTACGAGCAGTACTTC. Translating gives CASDPGAGGYGYEQYF.

V is TRBV7-2 and J is TRBJ2-7, with D perhaps matching TRBD2 (5 bases). This CDR3 comprises 18 residues. V lost 3 bases to trimming and J lost 0 bases, with 21 bases between them. Germline V lookup: CDR1 SGHTA, CDR2 FQGNSA. CDR3 sequence: CASSFRGGAGRSSYEQYF. CDR3 DNA sequence: TGTGCCAGCAGCTTTAGAGGAGGAGCTGGCAGGAGCTCCTACGAGCAGTACTTC.

This rearrangement joins TRBV25-1 to TRBJ1-4; D is possibly TRBD1 (5 bases). Germline V gene sequence: CDR1 MGHDK, CDR2 SYGVNS. CDR3 length: 15 amino acids. Trimming stripped 6 bases from V and 6 bases from J, with 17 bases between. CDR3 in amino acids: CASRFGQGQYEKLFF. DNA for the CDR3: TGTGCCAGCAGGTTTGGGCAGGGCCAATATGAAAAACTGTTTTTT.

This chain joins TRBV10-3 and TRBJ2-2; possibly TRBD1 for D (6 bases). CDR1 is ENHRY and CDR2 is SYGVKD in the germline V gene. V was trimmed by 0 bases and J by 4 bases, leaving 12 bases between them. The CDR3 consists of 16 residues. Here the CDR3 reads CAISESGGRSTGELFF. The CDR3 DNA reads as TGTGCCATCAGTGAGTCTGGGGGCAGGAGCACCGGGGAGCTGTTTTTT.

This sequence joins TRBV6-5 and TRBJ1-1, with no clear D. V lost 6 bases to trimming and J lost 2 bases, with 10 bases between them. CDR1 and CDR2 from the germline V gene are MNHEY and SVGAGI. This CDR3 is 13 amino acids long. CDR3 region: CASSGRGNTEAFF. The CDR3 nucleotides are TGTGCCAGCAGCGGCCGGGGTAACACTGAAGCTTTCTTT.

Only a few counts were recorded for this clone. The gene calls are TRBV5-1 and TRBJ2-1, with 10 bases fitting TRBD2. CDR1 and CDR2 (germline): SGHRS, YFSETQ. V lost 3 bases to trimming and J lost 9 bases; unmatched junction nucleotides: 18. The CDR3 spans 18 residues. The CDR3 spells CASSSPGTSDSGWGEQFF. As DNA, the CDR3 is TGCGCCAGCAGCTCGCCTGGGACTAGCGACTCAGGCTGGGGTGAGCAGTTCTTC.

This chain uses TRBV2 with TRBJ2-3; D not certain. Germline V gene lookup returns CDR1 SNHLY and CDR2 FYNNEI. V was clipped by 6 bases and J by 6 bases, with 19 bases between them. This CDR3 is built from 15 residues. CDR3 in amino acids: CASRKGYVSRDTQYF. The CDR3 DNA reads as TGTGCCAGCAGGAAAGGTTATGTATCCAGGGATACGCAGTATTTT.

The V gene is TRBV6-2 or TRBV6-3, the J gene TRBJ2-7, with 13 bases fitting TRBD2. With 5 bases clipped from V and 3 bases from J, the junction kept 1 base outside the gene matches. The CDR3 covers 14 residues. Germline CDR1 and CDR2: MNHEY and SVGEGT. CDR3 DNA: TGTGCCAGCAGTAGACTAGCGGGGGGCTACGAGCAGTACTTC. Residues: CASSRLAGGYEQYF.

This clone was found once. This chain connects TRBV29-1 to TRBJ2-3; D unresolved. The CDR3 contains 16 residues. V was clipped by 1 base and J by 0 bases, with 14 bases between them. Per the germline V gene, CDR1 is SQVTM and CDR2 is ANQGSEA. Written as DNA, the CDR3 is TGCAGCGTTGAAGCCTCCTATCCCACTAGCACAGATACGCAGTATTTT. This codes for CSVEASYPTSTDTQYF.

This chain uses TRBV5-6 with TRBJ2-3; perhaps TRBD2 as D (6 bases). The germline CDR1 and CDR2 sequences are SGHDT and YYEEEE. Deletions cut 2 bases from V and 5 bases from J, with 12 bases between. This CDR3 region has 14 residues. CDR3 DNA sequence: TGTGCCAGCAGCTTTAGGTCCGGGGGAGATACGCAGTATTTT. Residues: CASSFRSGGDTQYF.

The V and J genes are TRBV7-9 and TRBJ2-2; 8 bases map to TRBD1. The ends lost 3 bases at V and 5 bases at J; junction bases unmatched: 14. Germline CDR1 and CDR2: SEHNR and FQNEAQ (reference sequence). This CDR3 spans 18 amino acids. The CDR3 is CASSLIFRQGLGTGELFF. CDR3 bases: TGTGCCAGCAGCTTGATATTTCGACAGGGGTTGGGGACCGGGGAGCTGTTTTTT.

The V gene is TRBV11-2, the J gene TRBJ2-3; the D gene is possibly TRBD1 (5 bases). V was clipped by 0 bases and J by 2 bases, with 12 bases between them. The CDR3 length is 16 residues. Germline V gene lookup returns CDR1 SGHAT and CDR2 FQNNGV. CDR3: CASSLDPQGPTDTQYF. For the CDR3, the DNA is TGTGCCAGCAGCTTAGACCCCCAGGGTCCCACAGATACGCAGTATTTT.

This chain uses TRBV28 with TRBJ1-1; 7 bases align to TRBD1. V shed 4 bases and J 1 base; nucleotides not matched to a gene: 3. CDR1 and CDR2 (germline): MDHEN, SYDVKM. There are 14 residues in the CDR3. The CDR3 DNA follows: TGTGCCAGCAGTTACAGGGGAGGGAACACTGAAGCTTTCTTT. This gives the protein CASSYRGGNTEAFF.

This chain uses TRBV27 with TRBJ1-5, with 7 nucleotides matching TRBD1. Losses at the gene ends were 5 bases for V and 2 bases for J; bases not matched to a gene: 9. This CDR3 is built from 16 residues. Germline loops: CDR1 MNHEY, CDR2 SMNVEV (reference sequence). CDR3 loop: CASSQDRDGGNQPQHF. The CDR3 DNA reads TGTGCCAGCAGTCAAGACAGGGATGGAGGCAATCAGCCCCAGCATTTT.

The sample holds one count of this clone. V is TRBV30 and J is TRBJ1-1; no reliable D call. CDR3 length: 16 residues. V lost 0 bases and J 0 bases, leaving 14 bases between the germline ends. From germline, CDR1 is GTSNPN and CDR2 SVGIG (reference sequence). CDR3 region: CAWSVGIPTLNTEAFF. The CDR3 DNA sequence: TGTGCCTGGAGTGTTGGCATACCCACGCTGAACACTGAAGCTTTCTTT.

The chain's CDR3 is CASSLGLAGPYEQYF. The DNA of the CDR3 is TGTGCCAGCAGTTTGGGACTAGCGGGCCCCTACGAGCAGTACTTC. The chain employs TRBV28 and TRBJ2-7, with 12 bases matching TRBD2. This CDR3 is built from 15 residues. The junction had 2 bases not matched to a gene; V was cut back by 3 bases and J by 2 bases. Germline CDR1 MDHEN, CDR2 SYDVKM.

The chain combines TRBV7-9 with TRBJ1-2; a possible D gene is TRBD1 (6 bases). CDR1 and CDR2 from the germline V gene are SEHNR and FQNEAQ (reference sequence). CDR3 length: 12 amino acids. Deletions cut 5 bases from V and 7 bases from J, with 11 bases between. CDR3 amino acids: CASSPIQGGYTF. DNA for the CDR3: TGTGCCAGCAGCCCAATACAGGGTGGCTACACCTTC.

This chain uses TRBV27 with TRBJ1-6; tentative D call: TRBD1 (5 bases). CDR1 and CDR2 (germline): MNHEY, SMNVEV (reference sequence). CDR3 length: 15 residues. V lost 6 bases to trimming and J lost 9 bases, with 18 bases between them. As DNA, the CDR3 is TGTGCCAGCAGGAGGGGACGGGGGAGCGGTTCACCCCTCCACTTT. The encoded protein is CASRRGRGSGSPLHF.

The V and J genes are TRBV12-3 or TRBV12-4 and TRBJ2-7; no reliable D call. Trimming stripped 5 bases from V and 6 bases from J, with 11 bases between. This CDR3 has 12 amino acids. The CDR3 nucleotides read TGTGCCAGCAGTCCGACATCCAGCGAGCAGTACTTC. Its protein is CASSPTSSEQYF.

The rearrangement uses TRBV29-1 and TRBJ1-2; 7 bases line up with TRBD1. This CDR3 region has 12 residues. The ends lost 4 bases at V and 4 bases at J; junction bases unmatched: 3. The V gene's germline CDR1 is SQVTM and CDR2 ANQGSEA. The CDR3, as DNA: TGCAGCGTTGGTCCAGGGGGCTATGGCTACACCTTC. Protein product: CSVGPGGYGYTF. Complete variable domain (other parts from reference TRBV29-1 and TRBJ1-2): SAVISQKPSRDICQRGTSLTIQCQVDSQVTMMFWYRQQPGQSLTLIATANQGSEATYESGFVIDKFPISRPNLTFSTLTVSNMSPEDSSIYLCSVGPGGYGYTFGSGTRLTVV.

This clone was seen once. This chain uses TRBV4-3 with TRBJ2-2; no firm D call. The CDR3 loop spans 15 amino acids. Germline V gene lookup returns CDR1 LGHNA and CDR2 YSLEER. V lost 6 bases to trimming and J lost 0 bases, with 11 bases between them. CDR3 sequence: CASSRTHANTGELFF. DNA for the CDR3: TGCGCCAGCAGTCGTACACACGCGAACACCGGGGAGCTGTTTTTT.